This T cell receptor beta chain derives from a study of blood T cell repertoires in COVID-19. Overall study: Acute and convalescent COVID-19 specimens originated in the United States, Italy and Spain.

The assay was immunoSEQ multiplex PCR, and TCRdb's table has in-frame clones only and misses some. The sample holds about 110,000 clones, about 75% seen once. In its sample, this clone was seen once. The germline V gene encodes CDR1 MDHEN and CDR2 SYDVKM. The CDR3 contains 15 residues. The V gene lost 7 bases and the J gene lost 1 base, with 16 bases spanning the gap. The receptor's source is a man older than 75 with acute or convalescent COVID-19. Sequencing was performed on peripheral blood. The V and J genes are TRBV28 and TRBJ1-1; maybe TRBD1 (5 bases). CDR3 sequence (DNA): TGTGCCAGCACACCTTTACAGGAACCGAACACTGAAGCTTTCTTT. It codes for CASTPLQEPNTEAFF.